These 22 T cell receptor beta chains originate from one sample sequenced in a study of shared clonotypes between healthy human individuals. Assay: immunoSEQ multiplex PCR; the TCRdb copy retains only in-frame clones and omits some. The data contain nearly 1,000,000 clones, about 80% of them singletons. The source material was memory CD4+ T cells sorted from blood. Subset given: CD45RA-negative fraction. These receptors were obtained from a man between 18 and 35 years old in good health.

The chain recombines TRBV30 with TRBJ2-3; 8 bases fit TRBD1. Germline V gives CDR1 GTSNPN, CDR2 SVGIG (reference sequence). Germline trimming cut 4 bases from V and 4 bases from J; bases unmatched to any gene: 13. CDR3 length: 16 residues. CDR3 protein: CAWKIDVDREADTQYF. Here the CDR3 DNA reads TGTGCCTGGAAGATAGACGTGGACAGGGAGGCAGATACGCAGTATTTT.

The chain is built from TRBV5-1 and TRBJ1-1, with D unclear. The CDR3 totals 15 residues. Trimming took 0 bases from V and 0 from J, leaving 9 bases between them. Germline values: CDR1 SGHRS, CDR2 YFSETQ. As DNA, the CDR3 is TGCGCCAGCAGCTTGGATGTAAGTATGAACACTGAAGCTTTCTTT. It codes for CASSLDVSMNTEAFF.

Details on this clone: The same CDR3 also results from other DNA sequences found in this sample. This chain links TRBV28 with TRBJ2-7; D remains ambiguous. CDR3 size: 12 residues. In germline, CDR1 is MDHEN, CDR2 SYDVKM. V lost 4 bases to trimming and J lost 4 bases, with 8 bases between them. The CDR3 spells CASSSITYEQYF. The CDR3 DNA follows: TGTGCCAGCAGTTCCATTACATACGAGCAGTACTTC.

This sequence joins TRBV6-6 and TRBJ2-5; possible D gene TRBD1, 6 bases. CDR3 length: 14 residues. Germline V lookup: CDR1 MNHNY, CDR2 SVGAGI (reference sequence). Trimming took off 3 bases at V and 3 bases at J, with 11 bases between the two ends. The CDR3 sequence is CASSYSQGKETQYF. The DNA for the CDR3 is TGTGCCAGCAGTTATTCCCAGGGGAAAGAGACCCAGTACTTC.

The chain joins TRBV2 to TRBJ2-7; no clear D. The ends were cut back, 10 bases at V and 3 bases at J, with 10 bases in the middle. This CDR3 spans 11 amino acids. Germline CDR1 is SNHLY and CDR2 is FYNNEI. The CDR3 DNA follows: TGTGCCACTTCCCCCCGCTACGAGCAGTACTTC. This translates into CATSPRYEQYF.

This clone was observed a single time. The chain carries TRBV6-6 and TRBJ2-5; TRBD1 is a possible D gene (6 bases). The CDR3 has 13 residues. Germline V gene sequence: CDR1 MNHNY, CDR2 SVGAGI (reference sequence). The V gene lost 3 bases and the J gene lost 5 bases, with 10 bases spanning the gap. CDR3 residues: CASSYGTRETQYF. In DNA, the CDR3 is TGTGCCAGCAGTTATGGGACAAGGGAGACCCAGTACTTC.

This sequence joins TRBV2 and TRBJ2-1; no firm D call. Germline loops: CDR1 SNHLY, CDR2 FYNNEI. The CDR3 is 11 amino acids. Deletions cut 3 bases from V and 12 bases from J, with 9 bases between. The chain's CDR3 is CASSERKGQFF. CDR3 nucleotides: TGTGCCAGCAGTGAGAGGAAGGGGCAGTTCTTC.

Comments on this clone: This could be a read error, since a much larger clone is one nucleotide away. Additional DNA sequences in this sample encode the identical CDR3. This chain joins TRBV6-5 and TRBJ1-2; the match to TRBD1 covers 10 bases. V shed 4 bases, J shed 2 bases, and the junction held 4 bases outside the gene matches. CDR3 length: 15 amino acids. Germline V gene sequence: CDR1 MNHEY, CDR2 SVGAGI. As DNA, the CDR3 is TGTGCCAGCAGTTCACCGGGACAGGGGAACTATGGCTACACCTTC. Its protein product is CASSSPGQGNYGYTF.

The DNA for the CDR3 is TGTGCCAGCAGCCCTGAGGGTGCAGATACGCAGTATTTT. Translating gives CASSPEGADTQYF. The chain combines TRBV7-2 with TRBJ2-3; tentatively, D is TRBD2 (5 bases). V was shortened by 5 bases and J by 4 bases, with 10 bases between the two germline ends. Germline CDR1 SGHTA, CDR2 FQGNSA. This CDR3 is 13 amino acids long.

This clone occurred once. This chain links TRBV7-4 with TRBJ2-3; TRBD1 aligns across 8 bases. The CDR3 extends over 19 amino acids. In germline, CDR1 is SGHVT, CDR2 SQSDAQ. The junction had 14 bases not matched to a gene; V was cut back by 3 bases and J by 0 bases. The CDR3 reads CASSLCWQGAISSTDTQYF. DNA of the CDR3: TGTGCCAGCAGCTTGTGTTGGCAGGGGGCAATATCTAGCACAGATACGCAGTATTTT.

CDR3 sequence: CASSPWTSGIYNEQFF. The DNA of the CDR3 is TGTGCCAGCAGCCCATGGACTAGCGGGATCTACAATGAGCAGTTCTTC. The chain recombines TRBV7-8 with TRBJ2-1; 12 bases are a match to TRBD2. J lost 3 bases, V lost 5 bases, and 5 bases had no gene match. The CDR3 length is 16 residues. CDR1 and CDR2 (germline): SGHVS, FQNEAQ.

The chain is built from TRBV10-3 and TRBJ1-1; the D gene is possibly TRBD1 (6 bases). Germline-derived CDR1 and CDR2 are ENHRY and SYGVKD. The CDR3 is made up of 14 amino acids. V lost 2 bases, J lost 1 base, and 8 bases lay in between. DNA for the CDR3: TGTGCCATCAGTGAGGGACAGACGAACACTGAAGCTTTCTTT. Amino acid sequence: CAISEGQTNTEAFF.

V gene TRBV4-3 combines with J gene TRBJ1-2; the D is unclear. Germline lookup yields CDR1 LGHNA and CDR2 YSLEER. The CDR3 is made up of 14 amino acids. The ends were cut back, 6 bases at V and 0 bases at J, with 11 bases in the middle. CDR3 nucleotide sequence: TGCGCCAGCAGTCCTCCTGGGACTAACTATGGCTACACCTTC. This sequence encodes CASSPPGTNYGYTF.

V gene TRBV5-1 combines with J gene TRBJ2-3; either TRBD1 or TRBD2 may fit D (5 bases each). The germline V and J ends were trimmed by 7 bases and 0 bases, with 15 bases remaining between them. The CDR3 has 15 residues. CDR1 is SGHRS and CDR2 is YFSETQ in the germline V gene. CDR3 in DNA: TGCGCCAGCTCAATTTGGGGGAGTAGCACAGATACGCAGTATTTT. Translating it yields CASSIWGSSTDTQYF.

The chain combines TRBV7-3 with TRBJ2-2; D is possibly TRBD2 (5 bases). This CDR3 has 12 amino acids. The germline CDR1 and CDR2 sequences are SGHTA and FQGTGA. V was trimmed by 8 bases and J by 5 bases, leaving 9 bases between them. CDR3 sequence: CASGSGTGELFF. The CDR3 nucleotides read TGTGCCAGCGGGTCGGGAACCGGGGAGCTGTTTTTT.

This chain joins TRBV6-5 and TRBJ1-5, with TRBD1 identical over 9 bases. Germline lookup yields CDR1 MNHEY and CDR2 SVGAGI. Trimming at V came to 4 bases and at J to 3 bases, leaving 7 bases not matched to a gene. This CDR3 spans 16 amino acids. CDR3 amino acids: CASSLSGQGNNQPQHF. The CDR3 bases are TGTGCCAGCAGTTTATCAGGACAGGGGAACAATCAGCCCCAGCATTTT.

At least ten counts were recorded for this clone. This chain connects TRBV5-1 to TRBJ1-4; D unresolved. This CDR3 comprises 14 residues. Germline CDR1 and CDR2: SGHRS and YFSETQ. V lost 4 bases to trimming and J lost 3 bases, with 10 bases between them. The CDR3 here is CASSRGEANEKLFF. Written as DNA, the CDR3 is TGCGCCAGCAGCCGCGGGGAAGCTAATGAAAAACTGTTTTTT.

The J gene is TRBJ1-1, the V gene TRBV5-1; 7 nucleotides agree with TRBD1. The CDR3 loop spans 15 amino acids. V dropped 7 bases and J dropped 4; count of bases not matched to a gene: 13. The germline CDR1 and CDR2 sequences are SGHRS and YFSETQ. In DNA form, the CDR3 reads TGCGCCAGCGAGGGACAGCTACTTGGAGGCACTGAAGCTTTCTTT. Translating it yields CASEGQLLGGTEAFF. The full variable domain, rest sourced from reference TRBV5-1 and TRBJ1-1, is KAGVTQTPRYLIKTRGQQVTLSCSPISGHRSVSWYQQTPGQGLQFLFEYFSETQRNKGNFPGRFSGRQFSNSRSEMNVSTLELGDSALYLCASEGQLLGGTEAFFGQGTRLTVV.

The chain carries TRBV21-1 and TRBJ2-1; the listed D gene, TRBD2, was not tested against the DNA. TRBV21-1 is marked as a pseudogene. The length of the CDR3 is 19 residues. The CDR3 region is CASSKGERVRAGVGNEQFF. In nucleotides, the CDR3 is TGTGCCAGCAGCAAAGGGGAGAGGGTTCGAGCGGGGGTAGGTAATGAGCAGTTCTTC.

As to this clone: The sample carries other DNA sequences with the same CDR3. The chain links TRBV4-1 to TRBJ2-7; D is tentatively TRBD1 or TRBD2 (7 bases each). The V end was cut by 1 base, the J end by 2 bases, with 12 bases between. The CDR3 is 15 amino acids. Germline assignment: CDR1 MGHRA and CDR2 YSYEKL. CDR3 nucleotides: TGCGCCAGCAGCCAAGGACAGGGAGGGACCTACGAGCAGTACTTC. This gives the protein CASSQGQGGTYEQYF.

This clone was counted a few times. The chain has TRBV5-8 and TRBJ2-2; a possible D gene is TRBD1 (6 bases). CDR3 length: 15 amino acids. V shed 4 bases and J shed 7 bases, with 17 bases lying between them. Germline V lookup: CDR1 SGHTS, CDR2 YDEGEE. The CDR3 region is CASSPGQFPSGELFF. CDR3 DNA: TGTGCCAGCAGCCCCGGACAGTTTCCCAGCGGGGAGCTGTTTTTT.

The table lists this clone with a few counts. CDR3 protein: CAISEMGTEAFF. The CDR3 DNA is TGTGCCATCAGTGAGATGGGCACTGAAGCTTTCTTT. The V gene is TRBV10-3, the J gene TRBJ1-1; the D is unclear. V lost 2 bases to trimming and J lost 4 bases, with 5 bases between them. The CDR3 loop spans 12 amino acids. Germline loops: CDR1 ENHRY, CDR2 SYGVKD.